This paragraph reports one TCR beta chain. Trimming cost V 4 bases and J 3 bases, with 15 bases left between them. This CDR3 region has 15 residues. Germline values: CDR1 MNHEY, CDR2 SMNVEV (reference sequence). In the source study's methods: Researchers report that nucleated cell counts were estimated from reference gene primer amplification. Data came from immunoSEQ multiplex PCR; TCRdb stores just in-frame clones and leaves some out. V and J calls and clone size are as listed in that table; D and trimming were resolved from the DNA. The table shows hundreds of thousands of clones, with 90% occurring only once. The sample comes from a study of blood T cell repertoires in COVID-19.

The receptor comes from a woman younger than 30 with acute or convalescent COVID-19. Sequenced: peripheral blood. V gene TRBV27 combines with J gene TRBJ1-2; no clear D gene. CDR3 residues: CASSSGEQFHYGYTF. Written as DNA, the CDR3 is TGTGCCAGCAGTTCCGGAGAGCAATTTCACTATGGCTACACCTTC.